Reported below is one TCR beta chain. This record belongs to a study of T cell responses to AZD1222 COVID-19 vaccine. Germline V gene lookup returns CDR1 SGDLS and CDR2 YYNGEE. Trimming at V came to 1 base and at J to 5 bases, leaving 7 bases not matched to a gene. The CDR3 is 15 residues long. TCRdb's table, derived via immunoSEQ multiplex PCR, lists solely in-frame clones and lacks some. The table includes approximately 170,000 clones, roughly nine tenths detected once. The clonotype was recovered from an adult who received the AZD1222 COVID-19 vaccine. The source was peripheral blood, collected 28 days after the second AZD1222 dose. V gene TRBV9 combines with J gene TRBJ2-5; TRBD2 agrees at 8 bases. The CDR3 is CASSVSSGGGETQYF. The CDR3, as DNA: TGTGCCAGCAGCGTATCAAGCGGGGGCGGGGAGACCCAGTACTTC.